This T cell receptor (beta chain) was found in a study of T-cell memory formation after mild COVID-19. Study in general: Across donors, TCR clusters were largely donor specific. Study conclusions and caveats: Largely, contracting CD4+ clones fell within CM and EM, and contracting CD8+ clones within EMRA. Balance between CD4 and CD8 was seen in clones contracting day 15 to 85, and a CD4+ lean was seen in later expanders.

A 5'RACE reaction primed in the constant segment made cDNA libraries of TCR alpha and TCR beta, and these carried sample barcodes and UMIs. One entry per CDR3 protein, called by TCRdb with MiXCR from the 5' RACE reads. Of some 200,000 distinct CDR3 sequences listed, 9% to 10% are singletons. As concerns this clonotype: The antigen is not known.

Sequencing was done on a sample of PBMCs or a T cell subset sorted from them (not recorded which). This TCR derives from a man aged 18 to 30 who had mild COVID-19 (a few samples of this study predate the infection). Cell type and time point are not known.

The CDR3 loop reads CASSLDLTAGTGELFF. The CDR3 nucleotides read TGTGCCAGCAGCTTAGATCTGACGGCGGGGACCGGGGAGCTGTTTTTT. The chain recombines TRBV11-2 with TRBJ2-2; D is perhaps TRBD2 (6 bases). This CDR3 has 16 amino acids. Germline CDR1 SGHAT, CDR2 FQNNGV. Trimming left V 0 bases short and J 5 bases short, with 13 bases between.